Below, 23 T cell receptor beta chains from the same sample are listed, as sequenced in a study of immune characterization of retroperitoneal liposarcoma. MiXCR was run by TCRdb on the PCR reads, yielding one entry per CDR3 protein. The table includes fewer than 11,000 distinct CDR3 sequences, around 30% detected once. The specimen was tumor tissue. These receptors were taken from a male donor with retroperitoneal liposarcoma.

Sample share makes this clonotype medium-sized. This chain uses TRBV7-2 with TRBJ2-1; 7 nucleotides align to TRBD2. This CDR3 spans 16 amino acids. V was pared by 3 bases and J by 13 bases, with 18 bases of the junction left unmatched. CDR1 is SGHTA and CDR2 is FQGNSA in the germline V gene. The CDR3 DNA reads TGTGCCAGCAGCTTGTCTGCGGGAGTTACCAAAAACATTCAGTTCTTC. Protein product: CASSLSAGVTKNIQFF.

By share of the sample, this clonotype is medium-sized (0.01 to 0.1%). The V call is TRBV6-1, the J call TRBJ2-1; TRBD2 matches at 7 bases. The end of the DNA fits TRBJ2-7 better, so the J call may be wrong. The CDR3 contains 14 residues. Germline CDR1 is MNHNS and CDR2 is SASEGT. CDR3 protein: CASSLFAGEMQQYF. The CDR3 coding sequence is TGTGCCAGCAGCCTCTTTGCGGGGGAAATGCAGCAGTACTTC.

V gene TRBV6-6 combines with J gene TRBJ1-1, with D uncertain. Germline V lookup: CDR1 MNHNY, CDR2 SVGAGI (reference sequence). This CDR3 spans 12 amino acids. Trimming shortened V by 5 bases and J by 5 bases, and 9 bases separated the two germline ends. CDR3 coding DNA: TGTGCCAGCAGTGTCCAGAAGACTGAAGCTTTCTTT. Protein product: CASSVQKTEAFF.

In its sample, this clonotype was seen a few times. The CDR3 region has the DNA TGTGCCAGCAGTGACTCGACAGGGGGCTACAATGAGCAGTTCTTC. Translated: CASSDSTGGYNEQFF. The rearrangement links TRBV6-4 to TRBJ2-1, with 9 bases fitting TRBD1. V shed 0 bases, J shed 3 bases, and the junction held 0 bases outside the gene matches. This CDR3 spans 15 amino acids. Germline V gene sequence: CDR1 MRHNA, CDR2 SNTAGT.

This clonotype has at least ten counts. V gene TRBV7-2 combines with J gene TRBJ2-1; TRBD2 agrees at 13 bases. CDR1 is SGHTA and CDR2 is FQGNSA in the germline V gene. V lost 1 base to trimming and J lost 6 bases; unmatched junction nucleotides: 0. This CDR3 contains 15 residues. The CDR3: CASSLGTSGGNEQFF. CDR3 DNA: TGTGCCAGCAGCTTAGGGACTAGCGGGGGCAATGAGCAGTTCTTC.

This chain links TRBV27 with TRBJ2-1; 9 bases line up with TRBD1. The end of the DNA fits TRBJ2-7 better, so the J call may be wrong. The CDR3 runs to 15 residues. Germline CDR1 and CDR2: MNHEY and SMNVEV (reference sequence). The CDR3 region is CASSLGYGTGHEQYF. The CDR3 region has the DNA TGTGCCAGCAGTTTGGGGTACGGGACAGGGCACGAGCAGTACTTC.

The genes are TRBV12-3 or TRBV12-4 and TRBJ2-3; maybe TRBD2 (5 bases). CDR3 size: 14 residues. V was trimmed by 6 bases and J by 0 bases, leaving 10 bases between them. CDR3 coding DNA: TGTGCCAGCAGACCCGGGGATAGCACAGATACGCAGTATTTT. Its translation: CASRPGDSTDTQYF.

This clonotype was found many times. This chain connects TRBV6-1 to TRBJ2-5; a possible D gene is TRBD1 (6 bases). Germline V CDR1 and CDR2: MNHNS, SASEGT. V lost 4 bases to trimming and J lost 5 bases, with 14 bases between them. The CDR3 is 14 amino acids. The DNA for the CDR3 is TGTGCCAGCAGTGGAGAGCTCAGGGGTGAGACCCAGTACTTC. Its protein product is CASSGELRGETQYF.

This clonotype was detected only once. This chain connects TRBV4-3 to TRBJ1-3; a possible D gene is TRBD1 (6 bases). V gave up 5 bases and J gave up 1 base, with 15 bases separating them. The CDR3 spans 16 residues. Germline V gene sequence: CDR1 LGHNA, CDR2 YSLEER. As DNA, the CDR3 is TGCGCCAGCAGCACGGGGGGGCGAATGTCTGGAAACACCATATATTTT. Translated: CASSTGGRMSGNTIYF.

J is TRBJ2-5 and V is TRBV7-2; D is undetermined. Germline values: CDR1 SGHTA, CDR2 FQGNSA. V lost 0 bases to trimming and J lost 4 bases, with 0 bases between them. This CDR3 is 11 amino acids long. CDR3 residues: CASSLAETQYF. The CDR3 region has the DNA TGTGCCAGCAGCTTAGCAGAGACCCAGTACTTC.

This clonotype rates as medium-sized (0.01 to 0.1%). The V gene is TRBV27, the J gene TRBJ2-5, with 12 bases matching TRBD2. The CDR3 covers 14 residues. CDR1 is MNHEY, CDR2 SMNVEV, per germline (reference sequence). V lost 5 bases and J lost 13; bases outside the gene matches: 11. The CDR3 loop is CASSPARTSGTLYF. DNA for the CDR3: TGTGCCAGCAGTCCCGCTCGGACTAGCGGGACTCTGTACTTC.

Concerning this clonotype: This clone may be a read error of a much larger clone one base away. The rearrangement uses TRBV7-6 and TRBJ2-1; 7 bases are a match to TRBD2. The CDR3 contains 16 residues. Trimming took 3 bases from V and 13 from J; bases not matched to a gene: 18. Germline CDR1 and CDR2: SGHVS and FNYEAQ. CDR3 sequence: CASSFDDWGGRETQFF. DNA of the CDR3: TGTGCCAGCAGCTTCGATGATTGGGGGGGACGGGAGACCCAGTTCTTC.

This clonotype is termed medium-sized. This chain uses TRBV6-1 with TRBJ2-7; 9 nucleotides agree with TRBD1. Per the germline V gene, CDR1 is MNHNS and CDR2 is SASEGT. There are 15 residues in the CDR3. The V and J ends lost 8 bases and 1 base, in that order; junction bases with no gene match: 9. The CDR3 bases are TGTGCCAGCTCCCCCTGGGACAGGGTGTCCTACGAGCAGTACTTC. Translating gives CASSPWDRVSYEQYF.

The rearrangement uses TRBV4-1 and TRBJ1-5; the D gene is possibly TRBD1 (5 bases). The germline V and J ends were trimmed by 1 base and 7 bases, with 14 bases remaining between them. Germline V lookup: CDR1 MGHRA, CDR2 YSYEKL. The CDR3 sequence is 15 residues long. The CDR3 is CASSQGTGRGQPQHF. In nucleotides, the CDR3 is TGCGCCAGCAGCCAAGGAACAGGCCGGGGCCAGCCCCAGCATTTT.

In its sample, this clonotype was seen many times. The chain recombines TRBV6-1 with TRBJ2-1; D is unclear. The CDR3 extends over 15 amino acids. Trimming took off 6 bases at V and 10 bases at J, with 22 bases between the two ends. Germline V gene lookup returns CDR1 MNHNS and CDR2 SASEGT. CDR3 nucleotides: TGTGCCAGCAGCCCGGACGGGCTTCGGTCCTACGAGCAGTTCTTC. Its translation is CASSPDGLRSYEQFF.

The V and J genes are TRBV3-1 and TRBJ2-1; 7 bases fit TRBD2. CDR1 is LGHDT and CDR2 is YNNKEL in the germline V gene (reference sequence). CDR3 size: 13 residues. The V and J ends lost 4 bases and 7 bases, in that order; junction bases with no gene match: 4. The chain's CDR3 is CASSLLSGNEQFF. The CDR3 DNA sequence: TGTGCCAGCAGCCTCCTTAGCGGGAATGAGCAGTTCTTC.

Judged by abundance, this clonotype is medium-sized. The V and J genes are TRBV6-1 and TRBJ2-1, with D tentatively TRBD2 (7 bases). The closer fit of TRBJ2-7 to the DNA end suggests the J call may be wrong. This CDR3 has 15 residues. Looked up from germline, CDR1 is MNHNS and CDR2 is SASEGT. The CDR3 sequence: CASSSAGASYNEQYF. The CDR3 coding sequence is TGTGCCAGCAGTTCTGCGGGGGCCTCCTACAATGAGCAGTACTTC.

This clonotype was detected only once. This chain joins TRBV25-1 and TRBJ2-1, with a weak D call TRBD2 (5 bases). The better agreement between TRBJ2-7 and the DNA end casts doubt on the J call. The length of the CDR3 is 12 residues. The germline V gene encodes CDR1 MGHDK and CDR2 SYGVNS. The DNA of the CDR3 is TGTGCCAGCAGAGGACTTTACAATGAGCAGTACTTC. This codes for CASRGLYNEQYF.

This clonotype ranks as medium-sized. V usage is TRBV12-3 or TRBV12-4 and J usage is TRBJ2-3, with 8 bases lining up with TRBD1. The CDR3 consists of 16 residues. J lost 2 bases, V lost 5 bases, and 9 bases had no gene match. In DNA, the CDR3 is TGTGCCAGCAGTCCCCGGACAGGGATACACACAGATACGCAGTATTTT. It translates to CASSPRTGIHTDTQYF.

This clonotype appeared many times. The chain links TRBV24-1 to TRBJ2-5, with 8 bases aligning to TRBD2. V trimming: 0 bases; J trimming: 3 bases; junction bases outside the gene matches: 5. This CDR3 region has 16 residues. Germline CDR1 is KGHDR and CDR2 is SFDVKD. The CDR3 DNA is TGTGCCACCAGTGATTTGCATTTCGGGGGGGAAGAGACCCAGTACTTC. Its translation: CATSDLHFGGEETQYF.

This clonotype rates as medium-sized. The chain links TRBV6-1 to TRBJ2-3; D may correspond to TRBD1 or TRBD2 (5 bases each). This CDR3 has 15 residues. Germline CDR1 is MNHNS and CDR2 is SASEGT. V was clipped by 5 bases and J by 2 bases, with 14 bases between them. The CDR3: CASSTTGTPTDTQYF. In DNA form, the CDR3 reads TGTGCCAGCAGTACTACCGGGACCCCCACAGATACGCAGTATTTT.

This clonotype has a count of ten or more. The CDR3: CASSESWLDTQYF. CDR3 nucleotide sequence: TGTGCCAGCAGTGAGAGCTGGCTTGATACGCAGTATTTT. J is TRBJ2-3 and V is TRBV6-1; D is unclear. CDR1 is MNHNS and CDR2 is SASEGT in the germline V gene. V lost 3 bases to trimming and J lost 6 bases, with 10 bases between them. The CDR3 contains 13 residues.

The CDR3 loop is CASSEDRQGFFTETQFF. The CDR3 DNA reads as TGTGCCAGCAGTGAAGATCGACAGGGGTTTTTTACGGAGACCCAGTTCTTC. The chain recombines TRBV6-1 with TRBJ2-1, with 8 bases lining up with TRBD1. Per germline, CDR1 MNHNS and CDR2 SASEGT. J lost 13 bases, V lost 1 base, and 18 bases had no gene match. This CDR3 is 17 amino acids long.